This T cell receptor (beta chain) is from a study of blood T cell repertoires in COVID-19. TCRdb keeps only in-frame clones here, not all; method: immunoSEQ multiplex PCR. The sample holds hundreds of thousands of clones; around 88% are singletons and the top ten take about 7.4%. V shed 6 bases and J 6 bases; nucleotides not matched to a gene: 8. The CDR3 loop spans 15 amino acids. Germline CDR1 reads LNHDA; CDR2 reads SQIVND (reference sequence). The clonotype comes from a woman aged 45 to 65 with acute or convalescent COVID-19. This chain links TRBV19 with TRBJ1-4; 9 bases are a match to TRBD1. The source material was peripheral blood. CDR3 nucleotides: TGTGCCAGTAGGTTACAGGGGGCAATGGATGAAAAACTGTTTTTT. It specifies CASRLQGAMDEKLFF. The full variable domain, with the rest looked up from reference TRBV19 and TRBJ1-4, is DGGITQSPKYLFRKEGQNVTLSCEQNLNHDAMYWYRQDPGQGLRLIYYSQIVNDFQKGDIAEGYSVSREKKESFPLTVTSAQKNPTAFYLCASRLQGAMDEKLFFGSGTQLSVL.